This TCR beta chain was identified in a study of technical replicates of blood from several donors (TCRdb year 2017). On this clone itself: Its target antigen remains unknown. The input lacks base qualities; no much larger clone sits a single base away.

Receptors were amplified or captured by the immunoSEQ multiplex PCR assay. TCRdb mirrors the immuneACCESS table, restricted to in-frame sequences. Some clones are absent from its copies; in checked studies, under half trace to an unresolved V gene, and the reason for the others is unknown. Counted in this sample were around 80,000 clones; roughly 94% of them appeared once. The ten largest clonotypes hold 0.38% of the sample. The TCR originated in a human donor in good health. The sequenced sample was T cells isolated from PBMCs.

This receptor carries the CDR3 CASRDRGLYQETQYF. Here is the DNA: TGTGCCAGCAGGGACAGGGGCTTGTACCAAGAGACCCAGTACTTC. The chain was built from TRBV27 and TRBJ2-5; 9 bases in the junction line up with TRBD1. V is trimmed back by 6 bases and J by 0 bases, and the junction contains 5 bases that no gene match accounts for. As encoded in the germline V gene (reference sequence), CDR1 is MNHEY while CDR2 is SMNVEV. There are 15 amino acids in the CDR3, from cysteine to phenylalanine inclusive. The kept DNA is CDR3 alone, 45 bases in frame from the first base.